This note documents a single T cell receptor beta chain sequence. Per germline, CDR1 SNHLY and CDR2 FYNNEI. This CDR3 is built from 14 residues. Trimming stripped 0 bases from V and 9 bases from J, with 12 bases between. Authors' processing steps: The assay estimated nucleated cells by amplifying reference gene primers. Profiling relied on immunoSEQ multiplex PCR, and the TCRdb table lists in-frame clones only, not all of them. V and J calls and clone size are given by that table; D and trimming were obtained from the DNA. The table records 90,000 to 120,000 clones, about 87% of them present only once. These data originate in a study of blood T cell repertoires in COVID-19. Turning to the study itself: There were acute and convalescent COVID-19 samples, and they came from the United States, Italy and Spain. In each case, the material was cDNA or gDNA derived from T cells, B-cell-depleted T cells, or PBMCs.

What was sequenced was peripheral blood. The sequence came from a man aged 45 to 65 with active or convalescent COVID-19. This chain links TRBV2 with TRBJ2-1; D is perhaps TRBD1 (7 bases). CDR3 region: CASSEAFQGGEQFF. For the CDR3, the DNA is TGTGCCAGCAGTGAAGCGTTCCAGGGGGGTGAGCAGTTCTTC.